The sequence of this TCR beta chain was determined in a study of blood T cell repertoires in COVID-19. The J segment lost 8 bases and the V segment lost 4 bases, leaving 13 bases of the junction unmatched. This CDR3 contains 17 residues. Germline CDR1 SGDLS, CDR2 YYNGEE. Per the study methods: The authors estimated nucleated cell counts from reference gene primer amplification. Method: immunoSEQ multiplex PCR; TCRdb's copy keeps in-frame clones and lacks some. For V, J and clone size, that table is used; D and trimming come from the DNA. The sample shows around 20,000 clones, roughly 89% of them seen only once.

V gene TRBV9 combines with J gene TRBJ1-4, with 11 nucleotides matching TRBD1. The sequenced sample was peripheral blood. The receptor was derived from a human donor in a cohort sampled during active COVID-19. This CDR3 reads CASSTRDRGVGLEKLFF. The DNA of the CDR3 is TGTGCCAGCAGCACACGGGACAGGGGGGTGGGACTGGAAAAACTGTTTTTT.